The rows below give T cell receptor beta chains drawn from one sample of a study of OX40 agonist ivuxolimab in advanced cancers. Some clones are missing from TCRdb's copy, which holds only in-frame ones; the method was immunoSEQ multiplex PCR. The data show about 150,000 clones, more than 85% seen once. The source was CD4+ or CD8+ T cells sorted from blood, collected in a trial of the OX40 agonist ivuxolimab. These receptors came from an adult with an advanced solid tumor such as melanoma, head and neck, liver or kidney cancer. CDR3s include the opening cysteine and the closing phenylalanine or tryptophan. Fields, in order: V gene, J gene, clone size, D gene, CDR3 DNA, CDR3 protein. A D gene is named only where the DNA matches it firmly. Where a row states a size, it is once, few, many or the class of an expanded clone; other rows omit it.

v_call: TRBV9
j_call: TRBJ2-3
clone_size: -
d_call: -
cdr3_nt: TGTGCCAGCAGCCTTACTAGTCCCGATACGCAGTATTTT
cdr3_aa: CASSLTSPDTQYF

v_call: TRBV5-4
j_call: TRBJ2-7
clone_size: -
d_call: -
cdr3_nt: TGTGCCAGCAGCCCCCTCGGGACTGACTACGAGCAGTACTTC
cdr3_aa: CASSPLGTDYEQYF

v_call: TRBV27
j_call: TRBJ1-1
clone_size: -
d_call: TRBD1
cdr3_nt: TGTGCCAGCGGGTTGCGAGGGGGCTTTACTGAAGCTTTCTTT
cdr3_aa: CASGLRGGFTEAFF

v_call: TRBV11-1
j_call: TRBJ1-1
clone_size: -
d_call: TRBD1
cdr3_nt: TGTGCCAGCAGCTTAACAGGGGTGAACACTGAAGCTTTCTTT
cdr3_aa: CASSLTGVNTEAFF

v_call: TRBV18
j_call: TRBJ1-4
clone_size: -
d_call: -
cdr3_nt: TGTGCCAGCTCACCCAAGGTGGGAGAAAAACTGTTTTTT
cdr3_aa: CASSPKVGEKLFF

v_call: TRBV6-6
j_call: TRBJ2-7
clone_size: once
d_call: -
cdr3_nt: TGTGCCAGCAGTCTATTTGGAGCAGGGGCCTACGAGCAGTACTTC
cdr3_aa: CASSLFGAGAYEQYF

v_call: TRBV28
j_call: TRBJ1-4
clone_size: once
d_call: -
cdr3_nt: TGTGCCAGCAGTTCCTTCCTTGGGGATGAAAAACTGTTTTTT
cdr3_aa: CASSSFLGDEKLFF

v_call: TRBV6-5
j_call: TRBJ2-1
clone_size: -
d_call: TRBD2
cdr3_nt: TGTGCCAGCAGTTACTCACCAGGGACCGGGAGGCATGAGCAGTTCTTC
cdr3_aa: CASSYSPGTGRHEQFF

v_call: TRBV19
j_call: TRBJ1-5
clone_size: -
d_call: TRBD1
cdr3_nt: TGTGTCAGTAGAGGGGGACAGGGAAGAAATCAGCCCCAGCATTTT
cdr3_aa: CVSRGGQGRNQPQHF

v_call: TRBV27
j_call: TRBJ2-2
clone_size: -
d_call: -
cdr3_nt: TGTGCCAGCAGAGGTCGGGGGTGGGTCACCGGGGAGCTGTTTTTT
cdr3_aa: CASRGRGWVTGELFF

v_call: TRBV7-2
j_call: TRBJ1-5
clone_size: -
d_call: TRBD1
cdr3_nt: TGTGCCAGCAGCTCCGACAGGGGAGGGGGCAATCAGCCCCAGCATTTT
cdr3_aa: CASSSDRGGGNQPQHF

v_call: TRBV2
j_call: TRBJ1-1
clone_size: -
d_call: TRBD1
cdr3_nt: TGTGCCAGCAGTGGACAGGGAAACACTGAAGCTTTCTTT
cdr3_aa: CASSGQGNTEAFF

v_call: TRBV7-9
j_call: TRBJ1-3
clone_size: -
d_call: -
cdr3_nt: TGTGCCAGCAGCTTTTATTCGGGGGTTGTCCACTCTGGAAACACCATATATTTT
cdr3_aa: CASSFYSGVVHSGNTIYF

v_call: TRBV19
j_call: TRBJ1-2
clone_size: -
d_call: -
cdr3_nt: TGTGCCAGTCTCCCGGGTCGGGGTACCTATGGCTACACCTTC
cdr3_aa: CASLPGRGTYGYTF

v_call: TRBV6-5
j_call: TRBJ2-7
clone_size: -
d_call: -
cdr3_nt: TGTGCCAGCAGTACACGGGAAGACTACGAGCAGTACTTC
cdr3_aa: CASSTREDYEQYF

v_call: TRBV5-4
j_call: TRBJ1-6
clone_size: -
d_call: -
cdr3_nt: TGTGCCAGCAGCTCTAACTCGGGACCGCTCGGGACCCTCCACTTT
cdr3_aa: CASSSNSGPLGTLHF

v_call: TRBV5-1
j_call: TRBJ1-2
clone_size: -
d_call: -
cdr3_nt: TGCGCCAGCAGCTCAGGACAGACCCTAAACTATGGCTACACCTTC
cdr3_aa: CASSSGQTLNYGYTF

v_call: TRBV6-6
j_call: TRBJ1-2
clone_size: -
d_call: TRBD1
cdr3_nt: TGTGCCAGCAGTTACCAGGGGGCGAGGTCTGGCTACACCTTC
cdr3_aa: CASSYQGARSGYTF

v_call: TRBV5-4
j_call: TRBJ1-2
clone_size: -
d_call: TRBD1
cdr3_nt: TGTGCCAGCAGCTTGGCCAAGGGACAGATATATGGCTACACCTTC
cdr3_aa: CASSLAKGQIYGYTF

v_call: TRBV4-1
j_call: TRBJ2-2
clone_size: -
d_call: TRBD1
cdr3_nt: TGCGCCAGCAGCCAACTCCCCGGGGGACAGGGTGGCACCGGGGAGCTGTTTTTT
cdr3_aa: CASSQLPGGQGGTGELFF

v_call: TRBV18
j_call: TRBJ1-1
clone_size: -
d_call: -
cdr3_nt: TGTGCCAGCTCACGGACGGGTGAAGAAGCTTTCTTT
cdr3_aa: CASSRTGEEAFF

v_call: TRBV5-1
j_call: TRBJ2-3
clone_size: -
d_call: TRBD1
cdr3_nt: TGCGCCAGCAGCTTGGACAGGGGGCCAGATACGCAGTATTTT
cdr3_aa: CASSLDRGPDTQYF

v_call: TRBV5-1
j_call: TRBJ1-2
clone_size: -
d_call: -
cdr3_nt: TGCGCCAGCAGCTTGGCCGAGGAAAACTATGGCTACACCTTC
cdr3_aa: CASSLAEENYGYTF

v_call: TRBV18
j_call: TRBJ2-7
clone_size: -
d_call: -
cdr3_nt: TGTGCCAGCTCCTTGGGCGAGGGGTTGTACGAGCAGTACTTC
cdr3_aa: CASSLGEGLYEQYF

v_call: TRBV6-5
j_call: TRBJ1-1
clone_size: -
d_call: -
cdr3_nt: TGTGCCAGCAGTTCCCGAGGTGGTGGGACTGAAGCTTTCTTT
cdr3_aa: CASSSRGGGTEAFF

v_call: TRBV5-5
j_call: TRBJ2-7
clone_size: once
d_call: TRBD2
cdr3_nt: TGTGCCAGCAGCTTGGGCGGGAGTAGAAACGAGCAGTACTTC
cdr3_aa: CASSLGGSRNEQYF

v_call: TRBV7-2
j_call: TRBJ2-2
clone_size: -
d_call: -
cdr3_nt: TGTGCCAGCAGCTCCCGCTCAGGGGTCAGCGGGACCGGGGAGCTGTTTTTT
cdr3_aa: CASSSRSGVSGTGELFF

v_call: TRBV18
j_call: TRBJ1-4
clone_size: -
d_call: -
cdr3_nt: TGTGCCAGCTCACCAGGCCTTTTAGATGAAAAACTGTTTTTT
cdr3_aa: CASSPGLLDEKLFF

v_call: TRBV5-1
j_call: TRBJ2-1
clone_size: -
d_call: TRBD2
cdr3_nt: TGCGCCAGCAGCCGTACGGGACTAGCGGGAGCCAATGAGCAGTTCTTC
cdr3_aa: CASSRTGLAGANEQFF

v_call: TRBV28
j_call: TRBJ2-7
clone_size: -
d_call: -
cdr3_nt: TGTGCCAGCAGTTTAATTGGGCCCGAGCAGTACTTC
cdr3_aa: CASSLIGPEQYF

v_call: TRBV5-1
j_call: TRBJ1-1
clone_size: -
d_call: TRBD1
cdr3_nt: TGCGCCAGCAGCCCGAGGGGGCGCGGGGATATGAACACTGAAGCTTTCTTT
cdr3_aa: CASSPRGRGDMNTEAFF